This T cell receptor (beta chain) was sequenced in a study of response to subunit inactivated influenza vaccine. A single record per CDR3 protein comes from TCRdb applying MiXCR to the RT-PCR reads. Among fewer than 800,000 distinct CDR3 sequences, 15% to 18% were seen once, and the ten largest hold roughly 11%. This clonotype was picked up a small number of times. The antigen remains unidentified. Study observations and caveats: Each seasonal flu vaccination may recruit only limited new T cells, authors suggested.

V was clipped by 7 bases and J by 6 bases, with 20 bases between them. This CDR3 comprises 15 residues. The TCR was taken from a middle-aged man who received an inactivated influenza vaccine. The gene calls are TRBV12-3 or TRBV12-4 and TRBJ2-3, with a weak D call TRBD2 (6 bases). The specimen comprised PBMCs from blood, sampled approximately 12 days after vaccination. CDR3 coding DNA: TGTGCCAGCAAACCGGGCGGGGCCTCAGGTGATACGCAGTATTTT. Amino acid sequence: CASKPGGASGDTQYF.